The 15 T cell receptor beta chains below come from one sample, sequenced in a study of blood T cell repertoires in COVID-19. Method: immunoSEQ multiplex PCR; TCRdb's copy keeps in-frame clones and lacks some. In the table there are some 70,000 clones, around 85% of which are singletons. The sample comprised peripheral blood. These receptors originate from a woman between 50 and 59 years old with acute or convalescent COVID-19.

The J gene is TRBJ1-4, the V gene TRBV30; 10 bases fit TRBD1. CDR3 size: 13 residues. V gave up 4 bases and J gave up 8 bases; unmatched junction bases: 4. Germline V gene data show CDR1 as GTSNPN and CDR2 as SVGIG (reference sequence). DNA for the CDR3: TGTGCCTGGAAGGGACAGGGGCGCGAAAAACTGTTTTTT. This codes for CAWKGQGREKLFF.

The genes are TRBV5-6 and TRBJ2-1, with TRBD1 matching over 10 bases. The CDR3 is 15 amino acids. After removal of 5 bases from V and 2 bases from J, the junction contained 4 bases not matched to a gene. Germline assignment: CDR1 SGHDT and CDR2 YYEEEE. The CDR3 here is CASRSGTGAYNEQFF. As DNA, the CDR3 is TGTGCCAGCAGGTCCGGGACAGGGGCCTACAATGAGCAGTTCTTC. The whole variable domain, remainder taken from reference TRBV5-6 and TRBJ2-1, is DAGVTQSPTHLIKTRGQQVTLRCSPKSGHDTVSWYQQALGQGPQFIFQYYEEEERQRGNFPDRFSGHQFPNYSSELNVNALLLGDSALYLCASRSGTGAYNEQFFGPGTRLTVL.

This clone has more than one count but fewer than ten. The chain uses TRBV6-6 and TRBJ1-3; TRBD1 matches at 7 bases. The V and J ends lost 5 bases and 8 bases, in that order; junction bases with no gene match: 21. The CDR3 loop spans 18 amino acids. Germline CDR1 MNHNY, CDR2 SVGAGI (reference sequence). Here the CDR3 reads CASSPPPWTGHLSHTIYF. In nucleotides, the CDR3 is TGTGCCAGCAGTCCACCTCCTTGGACAGGCCATCTCAGTCACACCATATATTTT.

For this clone: Other nucleotide sequences in the sample specify the same CDR3. The rearrangement uses TRBV18 and TRBJ1-2, with TRBD1 identical over 9 bases. CDR3 length: 14 residues. With 1 base clipped from V and 7 bases from J, the junction kept 4 bases outside the gene matches. From germline, CDR1 is KGHSH and CDR2 LQKENI. The CDR3 region is CASSPQDRGGGYTF. CDR3 nucleotides: TGTGCCAGCTCACCACAGGACAGGGGTGGTGGCTACACCTTC.

The rearrangement uses TRBV6-5 and TRBJ1-1; D not certain. The CDR3 covers 13 residues. Germline CDR1 reads MNHEY; CDR2 reads SVGAGI. V was clipped by 4 bases and J by 6 bases, with 12 bases between them. The CDR3 bases are TGTGCCAGCAGTTGGATACAAGACTCTGAAGCTTTCTTT. Its protein product is CASSWIQDSEAFF.

The chain joins TRBV7-2 to TRBJ1-5, with 7 nucleotides matching TRBD1. The length of the CDR3 is 19 residues. CDR1 SGHTA and CDR2 FQGNSA come from the germline V gene. The V gene end was trimmed by 2 bases and the J gene end by 3 bases; junction bases not matched to a gene: 16. In DNA form, the CDR3 reads TGTGCCAGCAGCTTAAGAGGGTCAAGGGGGCGGCCCGACAATCAGCCCCAGCATTTT. Translating it yields CASSLRGSRGRPDNQPQHF.

CDR3 sequence: CASRPDDRDNSPLHF. The CDR3 nucleotides are TGTGCCAGCCGCCCAGACGACAGGGATAATTCACCCCTCCACTTT. V gene TRBV6-5 combines with J gene TRBJ1-6; 7 nucleotides match TRBD1. V was pared by 8 bases and J by 5 bases, with 9 bases of the junction left unmatched. CDR3 length: 15 residues. In germline, CDR1 is MNHEY, CDR2 SVGAGI.

The chain uses TRBV4-2 and TRBJ1-3; D is uncertain. CDR1 and CDR2 from the germline V gene are LGHNA and YNFKEQ. The CDR3 extends over 14 amino acids. V was trimmed by 0 bases and J by 8 bases, leaving 11 bases between them. CDR3 coding DNA: TGTGCCAGCAGCCAAGAAGAATTGGGAGACACCATATATTTT. Its protein product is CASSQEELGDTIYF.

The rearrangement links TRBV12-3 or TRBV12-4 to TRBJ2-3, with 8 bases lining up with TRBD1. The CDR3 covers 13 residues. Germline trimming cut 5 bases from V and 6 bases from J; bases unmatched to any gene: 4. The CDR3 sequence is CASSDRGSDTQYF. The CDR3 nucleotides read TGTGCCAGCAGTGACAGGGGCTCCGATACGCAGTATTTT.

The chain has TRBV18 and TRBJ1-6, with 8 bases aligning to TRBD1. V lost 1 base and J lost 7; bases outside the gene matches: 3. Germline V gene lookup returns CDR1 KGHSH and CDR2 LQKENI. CDR3 length: 15 residues. The CDR3: CASSPLGDRNSPLHF. The DNA of the CDR3 is TGTGCCAGCTCACCACTCGGGGACAGGAATTCACCCCTCCACTTT.

The chain is built from TRBV30 and TRBJ1-2, with D perhaps TRBD1 (6 bases). Germline V CDR1 and CDR2: GTSNPN, SVGIG (reference sequence). Deletions cut 3 bases from V and 2 bases from J, with 10 bases between. The CDR3 has 13 amino acids. The CDR3, as DNA: TGTGCCTGGAGCGAGCAGGGGAACTATGGCTACACCTTC. Protein sequence: CAWSEQGNYGYTF. Together with reference TRBV30 and TRBJ1-2, the CDR3 gives the full variable domain: SQTIHQWPATLVQPVGSPLSLECTVEGTSNPNLYWYRQAAGRGLQLLFYSVGIGQISSEVPQNLSASRPQDRQFILSSKKLLLSDSGFYLCAWSEQGNYGYTFGSGTRLTVV.

The CDR3 nucleotides read TGTGCCAGCAGGGGACAGTCGAGCTCCTACAATGAGCAGTTCTTC. Translation gives CASRGQSSSYNEQFF. J is TRBJ2-1 and V is TRBV28, with 7 bases that match TRBD1. CDR1 and CDR2 (germline): MDHEN, SYDVKM. This CDR3 spans 15 amino acids. V shed 6 bases and J 0 bases; nucleotides not matched to a gene: 5.

In this sample, this clone turned up once. The chain couples TRBV5-6 to TRBJ1-5, with a tentative D call TRBD1 (5 bases). Germline loops: CDR1 SGHDT, CDR2 YYEEEE. Trimming pared 5 bases from V and 1 base from J, leaving 16 bases between. The CDR3 loop spans 16 amino acids. CDR3 nucleotides: TGTGCCAGCAGTCTGGGAGGTGGGACCAGCAATCAGCCCCAGCATTTT. Encoded protein: CASSLGGGTSNQPQHF.

This clone occurred many times. The genes are TRBV23-1 and TRBJ2-7; maybe TRBD1 (5 bases). TRBV23-1 is an open reading frame whose function is uncertain. V was clipped by 5 bases and J by 3 bases, with 23 bases between them. This CDR3 is 17 amino acids long. CDR3 residues: CASSYNEKQTDSYEQYF. CDR3 nucleotide sequence: TGCGCCAGCAGTTACAATGAGAAACAGACAGACAGCTACGAGCAGTACTTC.

This clone was counted between two and nine times. The DNA is left out, because the CDR3 cannot be placed on it with certainty; the CDR3 is given as TCRdb lists it. The chain joins TRBV6-6 to TRBJ2-1; the table's D call of TRBD2 was not tested on the DNA. The CDR3 is 16 residues long, ends included. CDR1 is MNHNY, CDR2 SVGAGI, per germline (reference sequence). CDR3: CASSTSSGGAYNEQFF.